This T cell receptor beta chain stems from a study of cytomegalovirus exposure and HLA in healthy donors. Notes on the study in general: Researchers reported in a later analysis that a missense DCLRE1C variant was tied to TCR beta V- and J-gene trimming.

About this clone: Its antigen is unidentified.

Vbeta (60) and Jbeta (13) primers were used in the PCR. The method was immunoSEQ multiplex PCR; TCRdb's version includes in-frame clones alone and lacks a portion of them. The sample has 250,000 to 300,000 clones, just under 85% seen once; the top ten hold approximately 2%. The CDR3 has 15 amino acids. From germline, CDR1 is SGHNT and CDR2 YYREEE (reference sequence). Trimming took 4 bases from V and 6 from J; bases not matched to a gene: 10. The clonotype comes from a middle-aged woman in good health and CMV-seropositive. Sequencing input: PBMCs. This chain connects TRBV5-4 to TRBJ1-1; 9 bases are shared with TRBD1. In DNA, the CDR3 is TGTGCCAGCAGCACAGGGGGCGGGTATTTGGCTGAAGCTTTCTTT. Protein: CASSTGGGYLAEAFF. The variable domain in full, with the rest retrieved from reference TRBV5-4 and TRBJ1-1, is ETGVTQSPTHLIKTRGQQVTLRCSSQSGHNTVSWYQQALGQGPQFIFQYYREEENGRGNFPPRFSGLQFPNYSSELNVNALELDDSALYLCASSTGGGYLAEAFFGQGTRLTVV.